The source of this T cell receptor (beta chain) is a study of identical twins. Findings and limits, study-wide: Fewer insertions were carried by abundant cord blood beta clonotypes, but none was seen in memory repertoires. Invariant MAIT and iNKT cells could partly confound zero-insertion analyses. Out-of-frame alpha sequences shared by twins showed excess low generation probability.

This clonotype was picked up many times. The antigen is unknown. With 1 base removed from V and 0 bases from J, the gap between germline ends came to 7 bases. The CDR3 totals 15 residues. Germline values: CDR1 LNHNV, CDR2 YYDKDF (reference sequence). TCRdb processed the 5' RACE reads anew with MiXCR; each CDR3 protein has one entry. Here the sample spans hundreds of thousands of distinct CDR3 sequences, over 8.5% being singletons. This sample also belongs to another study, concerning yellow fever vaccine responses in identical twins.

This chain joins TRBV15 and TRBJ1-3; D not certain. The sequencing input was PBMCs. The source is a young woman in good health. Written as DNA, the CDR3 is TGTGCCACCAGCAGAGCGGGATTCTCTGGAAACACCATATATTTT. It specifies CATSRAGFSGNTIYF.